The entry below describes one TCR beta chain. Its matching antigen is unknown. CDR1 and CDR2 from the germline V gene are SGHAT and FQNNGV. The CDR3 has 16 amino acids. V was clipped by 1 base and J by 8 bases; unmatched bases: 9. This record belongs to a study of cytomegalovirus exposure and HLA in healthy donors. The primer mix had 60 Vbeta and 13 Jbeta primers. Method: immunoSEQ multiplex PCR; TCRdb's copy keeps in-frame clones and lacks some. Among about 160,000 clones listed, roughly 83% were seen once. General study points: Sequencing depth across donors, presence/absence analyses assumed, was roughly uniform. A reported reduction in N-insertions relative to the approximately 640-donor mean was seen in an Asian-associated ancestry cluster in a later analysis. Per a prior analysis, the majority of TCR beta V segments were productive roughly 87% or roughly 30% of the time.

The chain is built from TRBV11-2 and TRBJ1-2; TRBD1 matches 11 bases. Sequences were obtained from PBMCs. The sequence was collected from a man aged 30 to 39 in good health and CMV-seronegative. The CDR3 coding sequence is TGTGCCAGCAGCTTAGTGGACAGGGGGCAGGGGTGGGGCTACACCTTC. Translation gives CASSLVDRGQGWGYTF.